The clone carrying this T cell receptor (beta chain) came up many times. Its antigen is unknown. Constant-region reverse primers amplified full-length variable regions, followed by semi-nested Nested Universal Primer A PCR. TCRdb re-derived calls from the 5' RACE reads in MiXCR, one entry per CDR3 protein. Altogether about 10,000 distinct CDR3 sequences are present, roughly a quarter being singletons, with the ten largest covering around 4.4%. Per germline, CDR1 SEHNR and CDR2 FQNEAQ (reference sequence). The ends were cut back, 7 bases at V and 5 bases at J, with 14 bases in the middle. This CDR3 comprises 13 residues. Findings of the study overall: Greatest tumor Treg TCR overlap was with tumor naive CD4+ cells. In terms of TCR gene usage, tumor memory CD4+ T cells clustered together with blood and lymph node memory CD4+ cells, as well as with lymph node naive CD4+ cells. The larger-cohort validation was restricted to a single TCR beta V-J rearrangement rather than whole repertoires.

The chain is built from TRBV7-9 and TRBJ1-2; D not resolved. This clonotype originated in a female donor with breast cancer. The sample was naive CD4+ T cells sorted from a lymph node. Subset: naive CD4+ T cells, CD4+CD45RA+CD25-. The CDR3 DNA reads TGTGCCAGCATGCGGACGGACTCATATGGCTACACCTTC. Translating it yields CASMRTDSYGYTF.